This T cell receptor (beta chain) was found in a study of T-cell reconstitution after alpha-beta-depleted transplantation in children. This clonotype occurred a few times. Unique molecular identifiers featured in how the TCRbeta library was prepared. TCRdb fed the PCR reads into MiXCR, producing one record per CDR3 protein. The sample holds 400,000 to 500,000 distinct CDR3 sequences; about 11% are singletons and the top ten take 4.5% to 7%. This TCR came from a human donor who donated a stem cell graft to a child with acute myeloid leukemia. The sequenced sample was PBMCs from the stem cell graft donor, obtained from the stem cell graft.

The CDR3 loop reads CASSDDTGGQPQHF. CDR3 coding DNA: TGTGCCAGCAGCGATGACACGGGAGGCCAGCCCCAGCATTTT. The chain joins TRBV2 to TRBJ1-5; D ambiguous. The CDR3 contains 14 residues. CDR1 is SNHLY, CDR2 FYNNEI, per germline. V gave up 6 bases and J gave up 7 bases, with 16 bases separating them.